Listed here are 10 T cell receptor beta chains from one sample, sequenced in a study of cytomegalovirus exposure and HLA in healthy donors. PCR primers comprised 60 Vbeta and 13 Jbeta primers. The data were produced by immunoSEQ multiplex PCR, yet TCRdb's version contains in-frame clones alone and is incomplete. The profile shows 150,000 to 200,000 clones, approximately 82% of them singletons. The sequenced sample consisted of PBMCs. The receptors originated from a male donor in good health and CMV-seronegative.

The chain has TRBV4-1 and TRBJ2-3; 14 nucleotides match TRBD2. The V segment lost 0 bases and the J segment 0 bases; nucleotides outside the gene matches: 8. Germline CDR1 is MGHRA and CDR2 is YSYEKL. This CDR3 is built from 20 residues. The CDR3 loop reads CASSQDWGTSGGPSTDTQYF. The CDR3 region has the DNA TGCGCCAGCAGCCAAGATTGGGGGACTAGCGGGGGCCCAAGCACAGATACGCAGTATTTT.

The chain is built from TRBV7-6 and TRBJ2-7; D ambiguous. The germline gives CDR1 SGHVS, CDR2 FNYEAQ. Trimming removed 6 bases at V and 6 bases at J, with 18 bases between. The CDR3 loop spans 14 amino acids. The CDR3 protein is CASSRDISGSEQYF. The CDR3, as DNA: TGTGCCAGCAGTCGCGATATATCGGGTTCCGAGCAGTACTTC.

The CDR3 sequence: CASNPAPSQGTEAFF. The CDR3 DNA is TGTGCCAGCAACCCCGCCCCGTCACAGGGCACTGAAGCTTTCTTT. The chain employs TRBV5-8 and TRBJ1-1; TRBD1 might be the D (6 bases). The CDR3 length is 15 residues. The V gene lost 6 bases and the J gene lost 4 bases, with 19 bases spanning the gap. Germline lookup yields CDR1 SGHTS and CDR2 YDEGEE.

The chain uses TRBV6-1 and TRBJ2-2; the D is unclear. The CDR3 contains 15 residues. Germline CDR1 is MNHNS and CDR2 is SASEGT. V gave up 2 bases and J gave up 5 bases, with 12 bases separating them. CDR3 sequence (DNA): TGTGCCAGCAGTGAACCGTATAGTGAAACCGGGGAGCTGTTTTTT. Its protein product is CASSEPYSETGELFF.

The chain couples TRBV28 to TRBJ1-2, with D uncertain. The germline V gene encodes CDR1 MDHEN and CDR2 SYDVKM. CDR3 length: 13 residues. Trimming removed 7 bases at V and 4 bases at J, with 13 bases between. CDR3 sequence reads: CASNEGASYGYTF. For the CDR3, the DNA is TGTGCCAGCAACGAGGGAGCTTCCTATGGCTACACCTTC.

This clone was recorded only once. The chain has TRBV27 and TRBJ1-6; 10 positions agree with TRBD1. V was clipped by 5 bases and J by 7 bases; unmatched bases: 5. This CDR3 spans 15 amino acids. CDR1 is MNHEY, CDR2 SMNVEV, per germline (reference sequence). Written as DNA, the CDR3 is TGTGCCAGCAGTGAAGACAGGGGGCCCAATTCACCCCTCCACTTT. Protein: CASSEDRGPNSPLHF.

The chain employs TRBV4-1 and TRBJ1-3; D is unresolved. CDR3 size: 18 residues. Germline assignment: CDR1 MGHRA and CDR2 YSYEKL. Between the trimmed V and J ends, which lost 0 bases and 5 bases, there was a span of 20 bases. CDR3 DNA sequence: TGCGCCAGCAGCCAAGAGATGAGGGCAGCAGCCATTAGAAACACCATATATTTT. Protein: CASSQEMRAAAIRNTIYF.

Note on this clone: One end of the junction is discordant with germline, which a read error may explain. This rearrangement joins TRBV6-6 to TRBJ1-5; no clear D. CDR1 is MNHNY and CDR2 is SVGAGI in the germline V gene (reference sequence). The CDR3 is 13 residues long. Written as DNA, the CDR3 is TGTGCCAGCTCCGAGGAGTTCAATCATCCCCAGCATTTT. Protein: CASSEEFNHPQHF.

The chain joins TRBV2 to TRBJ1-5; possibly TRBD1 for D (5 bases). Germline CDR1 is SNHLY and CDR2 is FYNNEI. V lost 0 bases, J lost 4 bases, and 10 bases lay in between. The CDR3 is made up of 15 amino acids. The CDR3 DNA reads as TGTGCCAGCAGTGAAGCTGGACATAGTAATCAGCCCCAGCATTTT. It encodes CASSEAGHSNQPQHF.

The CDR3 nucleotides are TGTGCCAGCAGCTTAGAGGCGCAGGGGGCCCGAGGCTATGGCTACACCTTC. Translation: CASSLEAQGARGYGYTF. This rearrangement joins TRBV7-8 to TRBJ1-2; the match to TRBD1 covers 8 bases. CDR3 length: 17 amino acids. The germline V gene has CDR1 SGHVS and CDR2 FQNEAQ. J lost 4 bases, V lost 1 base, and 11 bases had no gene match.